The 10 T cell receptor beta chains presented below share a single source sample, sequenced in a study of graft-versus-host responses after intestinal transplantation. Which antigens these TCRs recognize remains unknown. The repertoire was sequenced with immunoSEQ multiplex PCR; TCRdb's copy has only in-frame clones and lacks some. The data show 85,000 to 90,000 clones, more than 90% seen once. The starting material was unstimulated CD4+ T cells sorted from spleen or lymph node cells, obtained before intestinal transplant. The receptor set was obtained from a human donor who received an intestinal transplant.

The chain uses TRBV30 and TRBJ1-4; the D gene is possibly TRBD1 (5 bases). The V end was cut by 3 bases, the J end by 6 bases, with 14 bases between. Germline CDR1 and CDR2: GTSNPN and SVGIG (reference sequence). This CDR3 has 14 residues. The chain's CDR3 is CAWSGGPVDEKLFF. CDR3 nucleotide sequence: TGTGCCTGGAGCGGGGGTCCGGTCGATGAAAAACTGTTTTTT. Full variable domain (rest looked up from reference TRBV30 and TRBJ1-4): SQTIHQWPATLVQPVGSPLSLECTVEGTSNPNLYWYRQAAGRGLQLLFYSVGIGQISSEVPQNLSASRPQDRQFILSSKKLLLSDSGFYLCAWSGGPVDEKLFFGSGTQLSVL.

In regard to this clone: At one end the junction does not follow the germline gene, possibly because of a read error. This chain links TRBV18 with TRBJ2-7; TRBD1 matches 7 bases. The CDR3 is 15 residues long. In germline, CDR1 is KGHSH, CDR2 LQKENI. The CDR3 sequence: CASSSRLGDSPFILF. The CDR3 coding sequence is TGTGCCAGCTCCTCTCGTCTCGGGGACAGCCCTTTTATCCTATTC.

The chain is built from TRBV2 and TRBJ2-2; D gene unclear. Per the germline V gene, CDR1 is SNHLY and CDR2 is FYNNEI. V was pared by 6 bases and J by 8 bases, with 16 bases between. This CDR3 has 14 residues. CDR3 in DNA: TGTGCCAGCAGATTGGGCCTTAAGTCGGGGGAGCTGTTTTTT. This gives the protein CASRLGLKSGELFF.

V gene TRBV7-2 combines with J gene TRBJ1-4; the D gene is possibly TRBD1 (6 bases). Between the trimmed V and J ends, which lost 1 base and 7 bases, there was a span of 10 bases. CDR1 SGHTA and CDR2 FQGNSA come from the germline V gene. CDR3 size: 14 residues. CDR3 region: CASSLGGAGEKLFF. The DNA of the CDR3 is TGTGCCAGCAGCTTAGGGGGGGCCGGTGAAAAACTGTTTTTT.

The chain links TRBV5-1 to TRBJ2-3; 14 bases match TRBD2. The CDR3 loop spans 17 amino acids. Trimming cost V 3 bases and J 3 bases; bases outside gene matches: 6. Germline lookup yields CDR1 SGHRS and CDR2 YFSETQ. CDR3 DNA sequence: TGCGCCAGCAGCTCGGGACTAGCGGGAGTGTCGACAGATACGCAGTATTTT. Its translation: CASSSGLAGVSTDTQYF.

The chain uses TRBV19 and TRBJ2-5, with unresolved D. Judging by the DNA end, TRBJ2-7 fits better; the J call may be wrong. The CDR3 totals 13 residues. Germline CDR1 LNHDA, CDR2 SQIVND (reference sequence). CDR3 in amino acids: CASSIGLRDEQYF. The CDR3 bases are TGTGCCAGTAGTATAGGCTTGCGCGACGAGCAGTACTTC.

The chain joins TRBV6-1 to TRBJ2-3, with unresolved D. Germline CDR1 is MNHNS and CDR2 is SASEGT. The V end lost 5 bases, the J end lost 3 bases, and 12 bases lay between the germline ends. The CDR3 extends over 14 amino acids. Here the CDR3 reads CASSTKGYTDTQYF. In DNA, the CDR3 is TGTGCCAGCAGTACGAAAGGGTATACAGATACGCAGTATTTT.

The chain recombines TRBV5-1 with TRBJ2-2; 9 bases are a match to TRBD2. V lost 6 bases to trimming and J lost 3 bases; unmatched junction nucleotides: 21. CDR1 is SGHRS, CDR2 YFSETQ, per germline. This CDR3 comprises 20 residues. The CDR3 is CASTPPGPLSGRGDTGELFF. DNA for the CDR3: TGCGCCAGCACCCCGCCAGGCCCCCTTAGCGGGAGAGGGGACACCGGGGAGCTGTTTTTT.

The chain combines TRBV18 with TRBJ1-1; a weak D match, TRBD1 (5 bases). Germline values: CDR1 KGHSH, CDR2 LQKENI. V was pared by 4 bases and J by 3 bases, with 15 bases between. The CDR3 covers 15 residues. This CDR3 reads CASSRKWDQDTEAFF. The CDR3 DNA reads as TGTGCCAGCTCACGGAAATGGGACCAAGACACTGAAGCTTTCTTT.

The chain couples TRBV5-1 to TRBJ2-3; 10 positions match TRBD2. Unmatched junction bases numbered 6, after V lost 0 bases and J lost 2 bases. Germline V gives CDR1 SGHRS, CDR2 YFSETQ. This CDR3 region has 17 residues. This CDR3 reads CASSLERGGLATDTQYF. For the CDR3, the DNA is TGCGCCAGCAGCTTGGAGCGGGGGGGACTAGCCACAGATACGCAGTATTTT. The full variable domain, completed using reference TRBV5-1 and TRBJ2-3, is KAGVTQTPRYLIKTRGQQVTLSCSPISGHRSVSWYQQTPGQGLQFLFEYFSETQRNKGNFPGRFSGRQFSNSRSEMNVSTLELGDSALYLCASSLERGGLATDTQYFGPGTRLTVL.